This is a list of T cell receptor beta chains from one sample in a study of blood T cell repertoires in COVID-19. Assay used: immunoSEQ multiplex PCR; TCRdb lists only in-frame clones, some missing. The sample lists around 250,000 clones, approximately 84% occurring once. Sequenced: peripheral blood. These TCRs come from a woman of 80 years or more with acute or convalescent COVID-19. CDR3s include the opening cysteine and the closing phenylalanine or tryptophan. The order of the fields is CDR3 length, V gene, clone size, J gene, D gene, CDR3 protein, CDR3 DNA. The D gene is left open where the match is weak. Clone sizes are given selectively: once, few, many, or a class where the clone is expanded.

13,TRBV28,NA,TRBJ1-2,NA,CASSEDGIDGYTF,TGTGCCAGCAGCGAGGACGGGATTGATGGCTACACCTTC
16,TRBV18,NA,TRBJ2-2,NA,CASSPRGGGGVGELFF,TGTGCCAGCTCACCACGCGGTGGTGGAGGAGTCGGGGAGCTGTTTTTT
18,TRBV6-2/TRBV6-3,NA,TRBJ2-7,TRBD2,CASSYPSGLAVLSYEQYF,TGTGCCAGCAGTTACCCATCGGGACTAGCGGTACTCTCCTACGAGCAGTACTTC
16,TRBV2,NA,TRBJ2-7,TRBD2,CASSVQRGGKAYEQYF,TGTGCCAGCAGCGTCCAGAGGGGAGGGAAAGCCTACGAGCAGTACTTC
16,TRBV3-1/TRBV3-2,NA,TRBJ1-3,NA,CASSQGSVISGNTIYF,TGTGCCAGCAGCCAAGGTTCAGTTATCTCTGGAAACACCATATATTTT
15,TRBV19,once,TRBJ1-3,NA,CASSIGRVSGNTIYF,TGTGCCAGTAGTATAGGTCGGGTCTCTGGAAACACCATATATTTT
15,TRBV10-2,few,TRBJ2-7,TRBD2,CASSDRRGSSYEQYF,TGCGCCAGCAGTGATCGGCGGGGGAGCTCCTACGAGCAGTACTTC
14,TRBV7-2,NA,TRBJ1-2,TRBD1,CASSLGGQGYGYTF,TGTGCCAGCAGCTTAGGGGGACAGGGCTATGGCTACACCTTC
15,TRBV7-8,NA,TRBJ2-5,NA,CASSSMDSAQETQYF,TGTGCCAGCAGCTCCATGGACAGCGCTCAAGAGACCCAGTACTTC
15,TRBV6-6,NA,TRBJ2-7,NA,CASSYLGGDSYEQYF,TGTGCCAGCAGTTACTTGGGGGGTGATTCCTACGAGCAGTACTTC
15,TRBV7-2,NA,TRBJ2-3,TRBD2,CASSFSGTSTDTQYF,TGTGCCAGCAGCTTTAGCGGGACAAGCACAGATACGCAGTATTTT
19,TRBV6-2/TRBV6-3,NA,TRBJ2-6,TRBD1,CASRYTRTGGFSGANVLTF,TGTGCCAGCAGATACACACGGACAGGGGGATTCTCTGGGGCCAACGTCCTGACTTTC
16,TRBV5-1,NA,TRBJ2-1,NA,CASSFSTGLRNGEQFF,TGCGCCAGCAGCTTTTCAACAGGGTTGCGGAATGGTGAGCAGTTCTTC
17,TRBV18,few,TRBJ2-7,TRBD1,CASSSRLGQGSSYEQYF,TGTGCCAGCTCATCGCGTTTGGGACAGGGGTCCTCCTACGAGCAGTACTTC
16,TRBV6-5,NA,TRBJ1-5,NA,CASSYKRGGSNQPQHF,TGTGCCAGCAGTTATAAGAGGGGGGGGAGCAATCAGCCCCAGCATTTT
15,TRBV6-2/TRBV6-3,NA,TRBJ2-1,TRBD2,CASSKTSGGYNEQFF,TGTGCCAGCAGTAAGACTAGCGGGGGGTACAATGAGCAGTTCTTC
14,TRBV5-1,NA,TRBJ1-2,TRBD1,CASSLGDRDYGYTF,TGCGCCAGCAGCTTGGGGGACAGGGACTATGGCTACACCTTC
14,TRBV29-1,NA,TRBJ2-3,TRBD1,CSARDRGPTDTQYF,TGCAGCGCCCGGGACAGGGGGCCGACAGATACGCAGTATTTT
16,TRBV5-1,NA,TRBJ2-3,NA,CASSLAGGRGTDTQYF,TGCGCCAGCAGCTTGGCCGGGGGGCGGGGCACAGATACGCAGTATTTT
14,TRBV7-2,NA,TRBJ1-2,TRBD1,CASSPRQGAAGYTF,TGTGCCAGCAGCCCCCGACAGGGGGCGGCTGGCTACACCTTC
14,TRBV6-5,NA,TRBJ1-1,NA,CASSYPDSPTEAFF,TGTGCCAGCAGTTACCCCGACAGTCCCACTGAAGCTTTCTTT
15,TRBV7-3,NA,TRBJ2-2,NA,CASSTQGDNTGELFF,TGTGCCAGCAGCACACAGGGTGACAACACCGGGGAGCTGTTTTTT
13,TRBV7-2,NA,TRBJ2-7,TRBD1,CASSSQPGTGPYF,TGTGCCAGCAGCTCCCAACCCGGGACAGGGCCGTACTTC
13,TRBV10-3,few,TRBJ1-1,NA,CAISEHGEGEAFF,TGTGCCATCAGCGAACATGGGGAGGGTGAAGCTTTCTTT
14,TRBV28,few,TRBJ2-7,NA,CASTTAVPSYEQYF,TGTGCCAGCACCACCGCGGTACCGTCCTACGAGCAGTACTTC
11,TRBV6-6,NA,TRBJ1-2,NA,CASSQLVGYTF,TGTGCCAGCAGCCAGCTAGTAGGCTACACCTTC
15,TRBV19,NA,TRBJ2-2,TRBD2,CASSRLAVNTGELFF,TGTGCCAGTAGTCGACTAGCGGTGAACACCGGGGAGCTGTTTTTT
17,TRBV15,NA,TRBJ2-7,TRBD2,CATSSNPGLAGNYEQYF,TGTGCCACCAGCAGTAACCCTGGGCTAGCGGGAAACTACGAGCAGTACTTC
16,TRBV6-6,NA,TRBJ1-5,NA,CASSYRAQDSNQPQHF,TGTGCCAGCAGTTACCGTGCGCAAGATAGCAATCAGCCCCAGCATTTT
13,TRBV13,NA,TRBJ2-1,TRBD2,CASSSGTRDEQFF,TGTGCCAGCAGCTCCGGGACTAGGGATGAGCAGTTCTTC
16,TRBV18,NA,TRBJ2-7,TRBD2,CASSPPTRRGGDEQYF,TGTGCCAGCTCACCACCCACACGGCGGGGGGGTGATGAGCAGTACTTC
13,TRBV12-3/TRBV12-4,NA,TRBJ2-7,NA,CASSKGASYEQYF,TGTGCCAGCAGTAAGGGAGCCTCCTACGAGCAGTACTTC
18,TRBV7-6,NA,TRBJ2-3,TRBD2,CASSLALAGGASTDTQYF,TGTGCCAGCAGCTTAGCACTAGCGGGGGGTGCTAGCACAGATACGCAGTATTTT
16,TRBV18,NA,TRBJ2-2,TRBD1,CASSPQRQGNTGELFF,TGTGCCAGCTCACCTCAAAGACAGGGAAACACCGGGGAGCTGTTTTTT
15,TRBV3-1/TRBV3-2,NA,TRBJ2-7,NA,CASTPGRLESYEQYF,TGTGCCAGCACCCCAGGGAGGCTTGAGTCCTACGAGCAGTACTTC